This T cell receptor (beta chain) came from a study of control samples from healthy donors and cancer patients. This CDR3 is built from 13 residues. Trimming cost V 1 base and J 5 bases, with 9 bases left between them. Germline CDR1 and CDR2: SGHNT and YYREEE (reference sequence). Assay used: immunoSEQ multiplex PCR; TCRdb lists only in-frame clones, some missing. The sample contains 100,000 to 150,000 clones, around 87% of which appear only once. The clonotype comes from a man aged 35 to 55 in good health. The rearrangement links TRBV5-4 to TRBJ2-5, with TRBD2 as a possible D gene (5 bases). What was sequenced was blood. CDR3 DNA: TGTGCCAGCAGCTTGCGAGGCGGGGAGACCCAGTACTTC. The encoded protein is CASSLRGGETQYF.